These T cell receptor beta chains were read from a single sample in a study of T cell responses to AZD1222 COVID-19 vaccine. This table comes from immunoSEQ multiplex PCR, and its TCRdb copy is limited to in-frame clones, with some not included. This table has 150,000 to 200,000 clones, 85% to 95% appearing once. Sequences were derived from peripheral blood, sampled on day 0 of AZD1222 vaccination. The receptors were gathered from an adult in good health. Both conserved end residues are part of each CDR3. Each record gives: D gene, clone size, V gene, J gene, CDR3 DNA, CDR3 protein. D genes are given only for firm matches. Part of the rows lack a size; the others show once, few, many or a class for expanded clones.

d_gene: .
abundance: .
v_gene: TRBV7-8
j_gene: TRBJ2-7
CDR3nt: TGTGCCAGCAGCCTCACGGCTCTCTACGAGCAGTACTTC
CDR3aa: CASSLTALYEQYF

d_gene: TRBD2
abundance: .
v_gene: TRBV5-4
j_gene: TRBJ2-2
CDR3nt: TGTGCCAGCAGCCCCGGACTAGCGGGTTACACCGGGGAGCTGTTTTTT
CDR3aa: CASSPGLAGYTGELFF

d_gene: TRBD1
abundance: .
v_gene: TRBV12-5
j_gene: TRBJ1-5
CDR3nt: TGTGCTAGCGTCACAGGGGGCCCGAATCAGCCCCAGCATTTT
CDR3aa: CASVTGGPNQPQHF

d_gene: TRBD1
abundance: .
v_gene: TRBV19
j_gene: TRBJ2-7
CDR3nt: TGTGCCAGTAGCAGGGACAGACTATACGAGCAGTACTTC
CDR3aa: CASSRDRLYEQYF

d_gene: .
abundance: .
v_gene: TRBV6-5
j_gene: TRBJ1-6
CDR3nt: TGTGCCAGCACCCTACAGGGAAGTTTAAGCTCACCCCTCCACTTT
CDR3aa: CASTLQGSLSSPLHF

d_gene: .
abundance: .
v_gene: TRBV11-2
j_gene: TRBJ2-3
CDR3nt: TGTGCCAGCAGCTCCAGCACAGATACGCAGTATTTT
CDR3aa: CASSSSTDTQYF

d_gene: .
abundance: .
v_gene: TRBV30
j_gene: TRBJ2-7
CDR3nt: TGTGCCTGGAGTGGTGGGAGCTCCTACGAGCAGTACTTC
CDR3aa: CAWSGGSSYEQYF

d_gene: TRBD2
abundance: .
v_gene: TRBV3-1/TRBV3-2
j_gene: TRBJ2-2
CDR3nt: TGTGCCAGCAGCCGTGGACTAGCGGGACGGACCGGGGAGCTGTTTTTT
CDR3aa: CASSRGLAGRTGELFF

d_gene: TRBD2
abundance: .
v_gene: TRBV5-4
j_gene: TRBJ2-3
CDR3nt: TGTGCCAGCTGGGAGCGGGAGGGCCCGGGAGGGGATACGCAGTATTTT
CDR3aa: CASWEREGPGGDTQYF

d_gene: .
abundance: .
v_gene: TRBV6-5
j_gene: TRBJ2-5
CDR3nt: TGTGCCAGCAGTTCGGAAAAACAGGGTATTCGAGAGACCCAGTACTTC
CDR3aa: CASSSEKQGIRETQYF

d_gene: .
abundance: .
v_gene: TRBV3-1/TRBV3-2
j_gene: TRBJ2-2
CDR3nt: TGTGCCAGCAGCAGGGCCGGAAACACCGGGGAGCTGTTTTTT
CDR3aa: CASSRAGNTGELFF

d_gene: .
abundance: .
v_gene: TRBV4-1
j_gene: TRBJ1-2
CDR3nt: TGCGCCAGCAGCCAAGAAGAGGTCAGTTATGGCTACACCTTC
CDR3aa: CASSQEEVSYGYTF

d_gene: .
abundance: .
v_gene: TRBV10-3
j_gene: TRBJ1-4
CDR3nt: TGTGCCATCAGTGAGTCTAACAGGGCCAATGAAAAACTGTTTTTT
CDR3aa: CAISESNRANEKLFF

d_gene: .
abundance: .
v_gene: TRBV29-1
j_gene: TRBJ1-1
CDR3nt: TGCAGCGTTGTGCGGGGGGGCACTGAAGCTTTCTTT
CDR3aa: CSVVRGGTEAFF

d_gene: TRBD1
abundance: .
v_gene: TRBV3-1/TRBV3-2
j_gene: TRBJ1-1
CDR3nt: TGTGCCAGCAGCCCATATCCGGGACAGGGCCACACTGAAGCTTTCTTT
CDR3aa: CASSPYPGQGHTEAFF

d_gene: TRBD2
abundance: .
v_gene: TRBV2
j_gene: TRBJ2-7
CDR3nt: TGTGCCAGCTACACTAGCGGGAGCTCCTACGAGCAGTACTTC
CDR3aa: CASYTSGSSYEQYF

d_gene: TRBD1
abundance: .
v_gene: TRBV27
j_gene: TRBJ1-5
CDR3nt: TGTGCCAGCAGCCTCCAGGGGGGGAATCAGCCCCAGCATTTT
CDR3aa: CASSLQGGNQPQHF

d_gene: .
abundance: .
v_gene: TRBV19
j_gene: TRBJ1-5
CDR3nt: TGTGCCAGTAATCCCACCGGGGGTCAGCCCCAGCATTTT
CDR3aa: CASNPTGGQPQHF

d_gene: .
abundance: .
v_gene: TRBV19
j_gene: TRBJ1-4
CDR3nt: TGTGCCAGTAGTCTAGACATCCAGGGCGAAAAACTGTTTTTT
CDR3aa: CASSLDIQGEKLFF

d_gene: .
abundance: .
v_gene: TRBV19
j_gene: TRBJ2-5
CDR3nt: TGTGCCAGTAGTAGCAGGGAGGAGACCCAGTACTTC
CDR3aa: CASSSREETQYF

d_gene: .
abundance: .
v_gene: TRBV7-9
j_gene: TRBJ2-1
CDR3nt: TGTGCCAGCAGCTTAGGAGGCGGGGTGATGGGCAATGAGCAGTTCTTC
CDR3aa: CASSLGGGVMGNEQFF

d_gene: .
abundance: .
v_gene: TRBV10-1
j_gene: TRBJ2-7
CDR3nt: TGCGCCAGCAGTGAGCCATTGACAGAAAACTCCTACGAGCAGTACTTC
CDR3aa: CASSEPLTENSYEQYF

d_gene: .
abundance: .
v_gene: TRBV6-1
j_gene: TRBJ1-1
CDR3nt: TGTGCCAGCAGTGAAGGGTTGTGGGGGGAGGGCACTGAAGCTTTCTTT
CDR3aa: CASSEGLWGEGTEAFF

d_gene: .
abundance: .
v_gene: TRBV27
j_gene: TRBJ1-1
CDR3nt: TGTGCCAGCAGTCTGGGAACGACTGAAGCTTTCTTT
CDR3aa: CASSLGTTEAFF

d_gene: TRBD2
abundance: .
v_gene: TRBV2
j_gene: TRBJ2-3
CDR3nt: TGTGCCAGCAGTCCACTAGCGGCCCGCACAGATACGCAGTATTTT
CDR3aa: CASSPLAARTDTQYF

d_gene: .
abundance: .
v_gene: TRBV15
j_gene: TRBJ1-2
CDR3nt: TGTGCCACCAGCAGAGATCGAGGGCAGGTCTATGGCTACACCTTC
CDR3aa: CATSRDRGQVYGYTF

d_gene: TRBD2
abundance: .
v_gene: TRBV28
j_gene: TRBJ2-5
CDR3nt: TGTGCCAGCAGCCCCGGACTAGTGGTGAAGACCCAGTACTTC
CDR3aa: CASSPGLVVKTQYF

d_gene: TRBD2
abundance: .
v_gene: TRBV20-1
j_gene: TRBJ2-3
CDR3nt: TGCAGTGCTAGTGGCCTAGCGGGAGGCCAAGGCACAGATACGCAGTATTTT
CDR3aa: CSASGLAGGQGTDTQYF

d_gene: .
abundance: once
v_gene: TRBV5-8
j_gene: TRBJ1-5
CDR3nt: TGTGCCAGCAAGGCAGGAGACTACTATAGCAATCAGCCCCAGCATTTT
CDR3aa: CASKAGDYYSNQPQHF

d_gene: TRBD2
abundance: once
v_gene: TRBV6-5
j_gene: TRBJ2-1
CDR3nt: TGTGCCAGCACGGGACTAGCGGGCCGCAATGAGCAGTTCTTC
CDR3aa: CASTGLAGRNEQFF

d_gene: .
abundance: .
v_gene: TRBV29-1
j_gene: TRBJ2-3
CDR3nt: TGCAGCGCCCCCCTCCCGCTGGGGGCAGATACGCAGTATTTT
CDR3aa: CSAPLPLGADTQYF

d_gene: .
abundance: once
v_gene: TRBV18
j_gene: TRBJ1-5
CDR3nt: TGTGCCAGCTCCCTGTCCAGGAGGGGGGCTCAGCCCCAGCATTTT
CDR3aa: CASSLSRRGAQPQHF

d_gene: .
abundance: .
v_gene: TRBV6-5
j_gene: TRBJ2-2
CDR3nt: TGTGCCACGCAGCGAGACACCGGGGAGCTGTTTTTT
CDR3aa: CATQRDTGELFF

d_gene: .
abundance: .
v_gene: TRBV19
j_gene: TRBJ2-2
CDR3nt: TGTGCCAGTAGCCTGGACAAGAACACCGGGGAGCTGTTTTTT
CDR3aa: CASSLDKNTGELFF

d_gene: TRBD2
abundance: .
v_gene: TRBV29-1
j_gene: TRBJ2-1
CDR3nt: TGCAGTATACGAGCGGGAGGGCGAATTGGTGAGCAGTTCTTC
CDR3aa: CSIRAGGRIGEQFF

d_gene: .
abundance: .
v_gene: TRBV19
j_gene: TRBJ1-2
CDR3nt: TGTGCCAGTAGTGGAGGCACCAACAGAGGCTACACCTTC
CDR3aa: CASSGGTNRGYTF

d_gene: .
abundance: .
v_gene: TRBV6-6
j_gene: TRBJ1-2
CDR3nt: TGTGCCAGCAGTTTGAGTCAGGGGAGCGGCTACACCTTC
CDR3aa: CASSLSQGSGYTF

d_gene: .
abundance: .
v_gene: TRBV5-1
j_gene: TRBJ1-3
CDR3nt: TGCGCCAGCAGCTTATCGGACCGTCTTGGTGGAAACACCATATATTTT
CDR3aa: CASSLSDRLGGNTIYF

d_gene: TRBD2
abundance: .
v_gene: TRBV19
j_gene: TRBJ2-1
CDR3nt: TGTGCCAGTACCCTTAGCCGGGAGGGCCACGGCAATGAGCAGTTCTTC
CDR3aa: CASTLSREGHGNEQFF

d_gene: .
abundance: .
v_gene: TRBV5-1
j_gene: TRBJ2-2
CDR3nt: TGCGCCAGTACACCTTACCCCCCGACGACCGGGGATAGCGGGGAGCTGTTTTTT
CDR3aa: CASTPYPPTTGDSGELFF

d_gene: .
abundance: .
v_gene: TRBV30
j_gene: TRBJ2-7
CDR3nt: TGTGCCTTAGCAGGGGATTCGGGTGAGCAGTACTTC
CDR3aa: CALAGDSGEQYF

d_gene: TRBD2
abundance: .
v_gene: TRBV27
j_gene: TRBJ2-5
CDR3nt: TGTGCCAGCAGTCTCCGGGGACTAGCGGGAGTGGAGACCCAGTACTTC
CDR3aa: CASSLRGLAGVETQYF

d_gene: .
abundance: .
v_gene: TRBV4-1
j_gene: TRBJ1-1
CDR3nt: TGCGCCAGCAGCCAAGATCGGGGTTTTGGGAACACTGAAGCTTTCTTT
CDR3aa: CASSQDRGFGNTEAFF

d_gene: TRBD1
abundance: .
v_gene: TRBV12-3/TRBV12-4
j_gene: TRBJ1-4
CDR3nt: TGTGCCAGCTTCTCCGGGACAGACGAAAAACTGTTTTTT
CDR3aa: CASFSGTDEKLFF

d_gene: TRBD1
abundance: .
v_gene: TRBV15
j_gene: TRBJ1-2
CDR3nt: TGTGCCACCAGCAGAGATCAGGGGGAGAACTATGGCTACACCTTC
CDR3aa: CATSRDQGENYGYTF

d_gene: TRBD1
abundance: .
v_gene: TRBV29-1
j_gene: TRBJ1-1
CDR3nt: TGCAGCGTAGTGGACAGGGCGATAAACACTGAAGCTTTCTTT
CDR3aa: CSVVDRAINTEAFF